The 20 T cell receptor beta chains listed next were all sequenced from one sample in a study of cytomegalovirus exposure and HLA in healthy donors. Primers: 60 Vbeta forward and 13 Jbeta reverse. Using immunoSEQ multiplex PCR, the repertoire was profiled, and TCRdb retains in-frame clones only, with some absent. The repertoire includes about 140,000 clones, 70% to 80% of them detected once, and around 15% sits in the top ten. Sequenced input: PBMCs. The receptors originated from a woman aged 35 to 49 in good health and CMV-seronegative.

CDR3 coding DNA: TGCGCCAGCAGCTTGGGGGCAGGGGGTGATAATTCACCCCTCCACTTT. Its protein product is CASSLGAGGDNSPLHF. The V gene is TRBV5-1, the J gene TRBJ1-6; 7 bases map to TRBD1. Germline V CDR1 and CDR2: SGHRS, YFSETQ. J gave up 5 bases and V 0 bases, and 5 bases lay outside the gene matches. The CDR3 spans 16 residues.

This clone was counted only a few times. This chain connects TRBV18 to TRBJ1-2; 8 bases agree with TRBD1. This CDR3 is 18 amino acids long. V lost 3 bases to trimming and J lost 0 bases; unmatched junction nucleotides: 12. Germline V gene sequence: CDR1 KGHSH, CDR2 LQKENI. The CDR3 spells CASSPDAGQGSTNYGYTF. Here the CDR3 DNA reads TGTGCCAGCTCACCGGACGCTGGACAGGGATCAACTAACTATGGCTACACCTTC.

The V gene is TRBV28, the J gene TRBJ1-5, with 7 bases lining up with TRBD1. CDR3 length equals 15 residues. CDR1 and CDR2 (germline): MDHEN, SYDVKM. V lost 6 bases and J lost 5; bases outside the gene matches: 10. The CDR3 spells CASSLRGRRDQPQHF. The CDR3 region has the DNA TGTGCCAGCAGCCTAAGGGGGCGCAGGGATCAGCCCCAGCATTTT.

The chain couples TRBV2 to TRBJ2-7; D possibly corresponds to TRBD2 (5 bases). The V gene's germline CDR1 is SNHLY and CDR2 FYNNEI. Trimming stripped 8 bases from V and 6 bases from J, with 14 bases between. The CDR3 loop spans 12 amino acids. The CDR3 DNA follows: TGTGCCAGCTTGGGTCGAGGAGGCGAGCAGTACTTC. This sequence encodes CASLGRGGEQYF.

The chain combines TRBV29-1 with TRBJ2-6; weak D call: TRBD1 (6 bases). The germline gives CDR1 SQVTM, CDR2 ANQGSEA. V was trimmed by 4 bases and J by 0 bases, leaving 13 bases between them. The length of the CDR3 is 16 residues. The CDR3 here is CSVVGDTISGANVLTF. In DNA form, the CDR3 reads TGCAGCGTTGTAGGGGACACGATCTCTGGGGCCAACGTCCTGACTTTC. The full variable domain, in which reference TRBV29-1 and TRBJ2-6 provide the parts outside the CDR3, is SAVISQKPSRDICQRGTSLTIQCQVDSQVTMMFWYRQQPGQSLTLIATANQGSEATYESGFVIDKFPISRPNLTFSTLTVSNMSPEDSSIYLCSVVGDTISGANVLTFGAGSRLTVL.

This chain links TRBV28 with TRBJ2-2; a possible D gene is TRBD2 (6 bases). The V end was cut by 3 bases, the J end by 7 bases, with 12 bases between. The CDR3 has 14 residues. The germline CDR1 and CDR2 sequences are MDHEN and SYDVKM. CDR3: CASSLGGSGGELFF. The CDR3 DNA sequence: TGTGCCAGCAGTTTGGGGGGATCTGGCGGGGAGCTGTTTTTT.

The table lists this clone with a count of one. The V call is TRBV7-3, the J call TRBJ1-3; D not resolved. Germline CDR1 reads SGHTA; CDR2 reads FQGTGA. V lost 3 bases to trimming and J lost 0 bases, with 12 bases between them. There are 16 residues in the CDR3. For the CDR3, the DNA is TGTGCCAGCAGCTTGTACGGGTCGAGCTCTGGAAACACCATATATTTT. Protein: CASSLYGSSSGNTIYF.

This chain connects TRBV5-8 to TRBJ2-7, with D possibly being TRBD2 (5 bases). Trimming shortened V by 0 bases and J by 5 bases, and 9 bases separated the two germline ends. The CDR3 has 13 amino acids. Germline assignment: CDR1 SGHTS and CDR2 YDEGEE. The CDR3 is CASSLVRENEQYF. The CDR3 DNA sequence: TGTGCCAGCAGCTTGGTTCGGGAAAACGAGCAGTACTTC. Based on the CDR3 plus reference TRBV5-8 and TRBJ2-7, the full variable domain is EAGVTQSPTHLIKTRGQQATLRCSPISGHTSVYWYQQALGLGLQFLLWYDEGEERNRGNFPPRFSGRQFPNYSSELNVNALELEDSALYLCASSLVRENEQYFGPGTRLTVT.

The gene calls are TRBV5-1 and TRBJ2-3, with TRBD2 identical over 9 bases. Germline V gene lookup returns CDR1 SGHRS and CDR2 YFSETQ. The CDR3 runs 15 residues. V lost 5 bases and J lost 2; bases outside the gene matches: 6. The DNA for the CDR3 is TGCGCCAGCAGTTCAATAGCGGGAGCCACAGATACGCAGTATTTT. It encodes CASSSIAGATDTQYF.

This chain connects TRBV5-6 to TRBJ2-1, with a tentative D call TRBD2 (7 bases). Germline V gives CDR1 SGHDT, CDR2 YYEEEE. The CDR3 contains 12 residues. V lost 5 bases to trimming and J lost 9 bases, with 12 bases between them. CDR3 sequence: CASSGGAVEQFF. CDR3 in DNA: TGTGCCAGCAGTGGGGGGGCGGTTGAGCAGTTCTTC.

The genes are TRBV15 and TRBJ1-1; no firm D call. The CDR3 is made up of 15 amino acids. V lost 0 bases, J lost 2 bases, and 10 bases lay in between. Per the germline V gene, CDR1 is LNHNV and CDR2 is YYDKDF (reference sequence). The chain's CDR3 is CATSRDREGNTEAFF. The CDR3 DNA is TGTGCCACCAGCAGAGATCGGGAGGGAAACACTGAAGCTTTCTTT.

The chain is built from TRBV5-1 and TRBJ1-4; no reliable D call. CDR1 is SGHRS and CDR2 is YFSETQ in the germline V gene. V was clipped by 3 bases and J by 8 bases, with 14 bases between them. This CDR3 is 14 amino acids long. CDR3: CASSSSNQAEKLFF. The DNA for the CDR3 is TGCGCCAGCAGCTCCTCTAACCAGGCGGAAAAACTGTTTTTT.

The rearrangement joins TRBV5-8 to TRBJ1-2, with 7 bases identical to TRBD1. The CDR3 sequence is 15 residues long. With 5 bases clipped from V and 4 bases from J, the junction kept 11 bases outside the gene matches. Germline V gene sequence: CDR1 SGHTS, CDR2 YDEGEE. This CDR3 is CASRPYINRGYGYTF. The CDR3, as DNA: TGTGCCAGCAGACCCTACATTAACAGGGGCTATGGCTACACCTTC.

This sequence joins TRBV9 and TRBJ2-3; 9 bases are shared with TRBD2. The junction had 17 bases not matched to a gene; V was cut back by 4 bases and J by 8 bases. This CDR3 contains 17 residues. Per germline, CDR1 SGDLS and CDR2 YYNGEE. The CDR3, as DNA: TGTGCCAGCAGCCCCGAGGTGGCTAGCGGGGACGCGGCTACGCAGTATTTT. This encodes CASSPEVASGDAATQYF.

This chain links TRBV27 with TRBJ1-1; 7 bases agree with TRBD1. The CDR3 extends over 14 amino acids. Germline values: CDR1 MNHEY, CDR2 SMNVEV (reference sequence). V was pared by 7 bases and J by 1 base, with 6 bases of the junction left unmatched. The CDR3 protein is CASTPNRGNTEAFF. Here the CDR3 DNA reads TGTGCCAGCACCCCAAACAGGGGGAACACTGAAGCTTTCTTT.

The chain carries TRBV29-1 and TRBJ2-7; D is unresolved. Deletions cut 5 bases from V and 2 bases from J, with 25 bases between. The CDR3 extends over 17 amino acids. CDR1 and CDR2 (germline): SQVTM, ANQGSEA. The CDR3 spells CSVTVLTPMTYTYEQYF. CDR3 DNA: TGCAGCGTTACAGTCCTCACGCCGATGACGTATACCTACGAGCAGTACTTC.

The chain employs TRBV6-1 and TRBJ2-1; 10 bases map to TRBD2. This CDR3 spans 16 amino acids. Germline CDR1 reads MNHNS; CDR2 reads SASEGT. After removal of 1 base from V and 6 bases from J, the junction contained 6 bases not matched to a gene. The CDR3 region is CASSEVLAGGPNEQFF. The CDR3, as DNA: TGTGCCAGCAGTGAAGTTTTAGCGGGGGGCCCCAATGAGCAGTTCTTC.

This clone has just one count. The gene calls are TRBV28 and TRBJ1-5; 7 bases agree with TRBD1. The junction had 7 bases not matched to a gene; V was cut back by 6 bases and J by 2 bases. This CDR3 is 15 amino acids long. Germline loops: CDR1 MDHEN, CDR2 SYDVKM. The CDR3 DNA follows: TGTGCCAGCAGACCGGGACAGACGGGCAATCAGCCCCAGCATTTT. Translation: CASRPGQTGNQPQHF. Full variable domain (rest looked up from reference TRBV28 and TRBJ1-5): DVKVTQSSRYLVKRTGEKVFLECVQDMDHENMFWYRQDPGLGLRLIYFSYDVKMKEKGDIPEGYSVSREKKERFSLILESASTNQTSMYLCASRPGQTGNQPQHFGDGTRLSIL.

This clone was seen just once. In DNA form, the CDR3 reads TGTGCCAGCAGCTTAGATGGAGGTGGACTAGCGGGAGACTACGAGCAGTACTTC. Translated, it gives CASSLDGGGLAGDYEQYF. The chain carries TRBV7-4 and TRBJ2-7; TRBD2 aligns across 13 bases. The CDR3 runs to 18 residues. Germline lookup yields CDR1 SGHVT and CDR2 SQSDAQ. Losses at the gene ends were 1 base for V and 3 bases for J; bases not matched to a gene: 9.

This chain uses TRBV5-8 with TRBJ2-1, with 7 bases lining up with TRBD1. This CDR3 is built from 14 residues. V was clipped by 4 bases and J by 1 base; unmatched bases: 2. Germline CDR1 and CDR2: SGHTS and YDEGEE. This chain's CDR3 is CASSRGQSYNEQFF. The CDR3 region has the DNA TGTGCCAGCAGCAGGGGGCAGTCCTACAATGAGCAGTTCTTC.